These 26 T cell receptor beta chains were all obtained from the same sample, sequenced in a study of CD8+ T cells in alopecia areata. Described treatment: oral pan-JAK inhibitor, 5-10 mg twice daily. Extracted RNA was reverse transcribed, and the resulting cDNA served as sequencing template. Sequencing used immunoSEQ multiplex PCR; TCRdb keeps in-frame clones, though not all of them. The table lists fewer than 350,000 clones, 58% of them singletons, with more than 1.5% in the top ten. The sequencing used CD4+ T cells sorted from blood, collected at week 24, from a patient treated with tofacitinib. These receptor sequences come from a human donor with alopecia areata.

This chain joins TRBV15 and TRBJ2-3, with D maybe TRBD2 (7 bases). This CDR3 region has 15 residues. Per the germline V gene, CDR1 is LNHNV and CDR2 is YYDKDF (reference sequence). Trimming removed 0 bases at V and 7 bases at J, with 14 bases between. Here the CDR3 reads CATSRDRGASHTQYF. CDR3 nucleotide sequence: TGTGCCACCAGCAGAGATCGGGGGGCCTCCCATACGCAGTATTTT.

The rearrangement links TRBV30 to TRBJ2-3, with 8 bases lining up with TRBD2. Germline lookup yields CDR1 GTSNPN and CDR2 SVGIG (reference sequence). The CDR3 covers 11 residues. J lost 9 bases, V lost 4 bases, and 3 bases had no gene match. In nucleotides, the CDR3 is TGTGCCTGGACCTCGGGGGGGACGCAGTATTTT. Translated: CAWTSGGTQYF.

CDR3 DNA: TGTGCCAGCAGCCGGGGGCCGCAAAATGAAAAACTGTTTTTT. Translated: CASSRGPQNEKLFF. The chain uses TRBV9 and TRBJ1-4; D may be TRBD1 (6 bases). Trimming took 4 bases from V and 5 from J, leaving 12 bases between them. CDR3 length: 14 residues. Germline V gene sequence: CDR1 SGDLS, CDR2 YYNGEE.

This clone was observed a handful of times. The sample has other DNA sequences that encode this CDR3 too. The CDR3 DNA follows: TGTGCCAGCAGCTCCGGGGCTGATACGCAGTATTTT. It translates to CASSSGADTQYF. This rearrangement joins TRBV7-9 to TRBJ2-3, with D possibly called TRBD1 or TRBD2 (5 bases each). This CDR3 has 12 amino acids. From germline, CDR1 is SEHNR and CDR2 FQNEAQ (reference sequence). Trimming left V 4 bases short and J 6 bases short, with 8 bases between.

The chain has TRBV30 and TRBJ1-3; a weak D match, TRBD1 (6 bases). The CDR3 is 16 amino acids. V shed 0 bases and J shed 4 bases, with 16 bases lying between them. Germline CDR1 reads GTSNPN; CDR2 reads SVGIG (reference sequence). DNA for the CDR3: TGTGCCTGGAGTGTACCCGGCAGGGGTTCCGGAAACACCATATATTTT. This codes for CAWSVPGRGSGNTIYF.

The chain recombines TRBV7-2 with TRBJ2-3, with 7 bases matching TRBD2. In germline, CDR1 is SGHTA, CDR2 FQGNSA. V was clipped by 5 bases and J by 7 bases; unmatched bases: 15. This CDR3 is 16 amino acids long. DNA of the CDR3: TGTGCCAGCAGCGAATCACCAGGGAGGGTAGGATATACGCAGTATTTT. Its protein is CASSESPGRVGYTQYF.

This sequence joins TRBV2 and TRBJ2-6, with 11 bases identical to TRBD2. V lost 4 bases to trimming and J lost 0 bases; unmatched junction nucleotides: 5. The germline gives CDR1 SNHLY, CDR2 FYNNEI. This CDR3 is 18 amino acids long. CDR3 residues: CASSVTSGDYSGANVLTF. The CDR3 DNA follows: TGTGCCAGCAGTGTGACTAGCGGGGACTACTCTGGGGCCAACGTCCTGACTTTC.

The chain joins TRBV28 to TRBJ1-2; 8 bases are shared with TRBD1. V shed 6 bases, J shed 5 bases, and the junction held 8 bases outside the gene matches. Germline V gene sequence: CDR1 MDHEN, CDR2 SYDVKM. The CDR3 consists of 14 residues. The CDR3 reads CASSPLQGGYGYTF. Written as DNA, the CDR3 is TGTGCCAGCAGCCCTTTACAGGGGGGGTATGGCTACACCTTC.

The chain joins TRBV29-1 to TRBJ2-5; a weak D match, TRBD2 (6 bases). The CDR3 runs to 11 residues. V was shortened by 6 bases and J by 9 bases, with 14 bases between the two germline ends. Germline loops: CDR1 SQVTM, CDR2 ANQGSEA. The CDR3 coding sequence is TGCAGCGTAGGCCGTACGGGGGCCCAGTACTTC. Translating it yields CSVGRTGAQYF.

Written as DNA, the CDR3 is TGTGCCAGCAGCTTTCGGCGACAGGGGGCCCCCGGGGAGCTGTTTTTT. Encoded protein: CASSFRRQGAPGELFF. This chain joins TRBV5-4 and TRBJ2-2, with 10 bases aligning to TRBD1. The CDR3 covers 16 residues. The ends lost 2 bases at V and 6 bases at J; junction bases unmatched: 7. The germline V gene has CDR1 SGHNT and CDR2 YYREEE (reference sequence).

The chain couples TRBV7-9 to TRBJ1-2; possibly TRBD1 for D (5 bases). The germline V gene encodes CDR1 SEHNR and CDR2 FQNEAQ (reference sequence). Trimming removed 2 bases at V and 2 bases at J, with 9 bases between. The CDR3 sequence is 14 residues long. CDR3 sequence reads: CASSLIRENYGYTF. CDR3 in DNA: TGTGCCAGCAGCTTAATCAGGGAGAACTATGGCTACACCTTC.

The chain carries TRBV30 and TRBJ1-5; D not resolved. The V end lost 2 bases, the J end lost 2 bases, and 10 bases lay between the germline ends. The CDR3 totals 14 residues. CDR1 is GTSNPN, CDR2 SVGIG, per germline (reference sequence). DNA of the CDR3: TGTGCCTGGAGTTTAACCACCCGCAATCAGCCCCAGCATTTT. Residues: CAWSLTTRNQPQHF. Variable domain in full (rest from reference TRBV30 and TRBJ1-5): SQTIHQWPATLVQPVGSPLSLECTVEGTSNPNLYWYRQAAGRGLQLLFYSVGIGQISSEVPQNLSASRPQDRQFILSSKKLLLSDSGFYLCAWSLTTRNQPQHFGDGTRLSIL.

In its sample, this clone was seen a few times. V is TRBV30 and J is TRBJ2-2; D not resolved. Trimming stripped 4 bases from V and 6 bases from J, with 9 bases between. The CDR3 covers 12 residues. Germline CDR1 is GTSNPN and CDR2 is SVGIG (reference sequence). CDR3 bases: TGTGCCTGGAACGAGAATCCCGGGGAGCTGTTTTTT. Its protein is CAWNENPGELFF.

This clone was counted a few times. This chain uses TRBV29-1 with TRBJ2-3; TRBD2 matches 8 bases. The V gene end was trimmed by 5 bases and the J gene end by 6 bases; junction bases not matched to a gene: 4. Germline assignment: CDR1 SQVTM and CDR2 ANQGSEA. The CDR3 consists of 12 residues. This CDR3 is CSVKRGIDTQYF. The CDR3 nucleotides are TGCAGCGTTAAGCGGGGGATCGATACGCAGTATTTT.

This clone was seen a handful of times. This chain connects TRBV7-2 to TRBJ1-2, with 10 bases matching TRBD1. With V trimmed by 5 bases and J by 4 bases, 10 bases remained unmatched. CDR1 SGHTA and CDR2 FQGNSA come from the germline V gene. CDR3 length equals 16 residues. The CDR3 reads CASSPNRGQGTYGYTF. The CDR3 bases are TGTGCCAGCAGCCCCAATAGGGGACAGGGGACCTATGGCTACACCTTC.

The chain employs TRBV7-2 and TRBJ2-5, with 13 bases lining up with TRBD2. CDR1 SGHTA and CDR2 FQGNSA come from the germline V gene. The CDR3 sequence is 16 residues long. Germline trimming cut 5 bases from V and 3 bases from J; bases unmatched to any gene: 6. The CDR3 bases are TGTGCCAGCAGCGCTGGGACTAGCGGGGCCGAAGAGACCCAGTACTTC. This codes for CASSAGTSGAEETQYF.

This clone was detected a few times. The chain carries TRBV29-1 and TRBJ2-1; D not certain. The CDR3 totals 13 residues. Trimming shortened V by 3 bases and J by 9 bases, and 15 bases separated the two germline ends. Germline assignment: CDR1 SQVTM and CDR2 ANQGSEA. CDR3 DNA: TGCAGCGTTGACGGGCAGGTCACCAGTGAGCAGTTCTTC. This translates into CSVDGQVTSEQFF.

The chain has TRBV7-9 and TRBJ1-4; the D is unclear. The germline V gene encodes CDR1 SEHNR and CDR2 FQNEAQ (reference sequence). The CDR3 is made up of 14 amino acids. Trimming removed 0 bases at V and 7 bases at J, with 9 bases between. The CDR3 protein is CASSLALGGEKLFF. CDR3 sequence (DNA): TGTGCCAGCAGCTTAGCGCTCGGTGGTGAAAAACTGTTTTTT.

The rearrangement uses TRBV30 and TRBJ1-2; D not resolved. Germline loops: CDR1 GTSNPN, CDR2 SVGIG (reference sequence). V was cut by 4 bases and J by 4 bases, with 16 bases left in between. The length of the CDR3 is 14 residues. CDR3 protein: CAWTEQRLFYGYTF. The CDR3 DNA reads as TGTGCCTGGACAGAGCAAAGGTTATTCTATGGCTACACCTTC.

V is TRBV30 and J is TRBJ2-3; D gene ambiguous. This CDR3 contains 12 residues. V shed 3 bases and J shed 5 bases, with 9 bases lying between them. The germline V gene has CDR1 GTSNPN and CDR2 SVGIG (reference sequence). In DNA, the CDR3 is TGTGCCTGGAGAGGGCGCGGAGATACGCAGTATTTT. Its translation is CAWRGRGDTQYF.

This clone was recorded many times. CDR3 nucleotide sequence: TGCGCCAGCAGCATCGCCTCGGGGACGCAGTATTTT. Translating it yields CASSIASGTQYF. This chain joins TRBV5-1 and TRBJ2-3, with a weak D call TRBD2 (5 bases). With 4 bases removed from V and 9 bases from J, the gap between germline ends came to 12 bases. Germline lookup yields CDR1 SGHRS and CDR2 YFSETQ. The CDR3 runs 12 residues. Full variable domain (remainder filled in from reference TRBV5-1 and TRBJ2-3): KAGVTQTPRYLIKTRGQQVTLSCSPISGHRSVSWYQQTPGQGLQFLFEYFSETQRNKGNFPGRFSGRQFSNSRSEMNVSTLELGDSALYLCASSIASGTQYFGPGTRLTVL.

This clone turned up a few times. The chain has TRBV7-8 and TRBJ1-3; D remains ambiguous. Trimming left V 0 bases short and J 0 bases short, with 6 bases between. The V gene's germline CDR1 is SGHVS and CDR2 FQNEAQ. The CDR3 is made up of 15 amino acids. In DNA, the CDR3 is TGTGCCAGCAGCTTAGCGCGAGGCTCTGGAAACACCATATATTTT. It codes for CASSLARGSGNTIYF.

The rearrangement joins TRBV5-4 to TRBJ2-4, with D possibly matching TRBD2 (5 bases). CDR3 length: 15 residues. V was trimmed by 4 bases and J by 6 bases, leaving 17 bases between them. Per the germline V gene, CDR1 is SGHNT and CDR2 is YYREEE (reference sequence). The CDR3 sequence: CASSAGRGNGNIQYF. In DNA form, the CDR3 reads TGTGCCAGCAGCGCAGGACGGGGTAATGGAAACATTCAGTACTTC. The full variable domain, with the rest looked up from reference TRBV5-4 and TRBJ2-4, is ETGVTQSPTHLIKTRGQQVTLRCSSQSGHNTVSWYQQALGQGPQFIFQYYREEENGRGNFPPRFSGLQFPNYSSELNVNALELDDSALYLCASSAGRGNGNIQYFGAGTRLSVL.

The chain uses TRBV28 and TRBJ1-4; a weak D match, TRBD1 (5 bases). V dropped 11 bases and J dropped 8 bases, with 18 bases sitting between them. The CDR3 totals 13 residues. From germline, CDR1 is MDHEN and CDR2 SYDVKM. The CDR3 DNA reads as TGTGCCGGACGGGACCCACTTCGGGAAAAACTGTTTTTT. It translates to CAGRDPLREKLFF.

To note about this clone: At one of its ends the junction is not consistent with the germline gene, which may arise from a read error. The rearrangement uses TRBV29-1 and TRBJ2-2; 8 nucleotides line up with TRBD1. This CDR3 spans 14 amino acids. Germline V gives CDR1 SQVTM, CDR2 ANQGSEA. The CDR3 DNA is TGTTCGTGTGTAGGACAGGGAAACACCGGGGAGCTGTTTTTT. Translated: CSCVGQGNTGELFF.

This CDR3 is CASSLGKNYGYTF. In nucleotides, the CDR3 is TGTGCCAGCAGCTTAGGAAAAAACTATGGCTACACCTTC. The gene calls are TRBV7-8 and TRBJ1-2; no clear D gene. V was clipped by 1 base and J by 2 bases, with 5 bases between them. This CDR3 is 13 amino acids long. Germline V lookup: CDR1 SGHVS, CDR2 FQNEAQ.